Listed below are T cell receptor beta chains from one sample, sequenced in a study of CD8+ T cells in alopecia areata. Here immunoSEQ multiplex PCR was the method, and the copy in TCRdb shows in-frame clones only, minus some. There are 200,000 or so clones in the sample; 58% occur only once, and 5.5% to 6% lies in the top ten. The sequencing used CD4+ T cells sorted from blood, collected at week 24, from a patient treated with tofacitinib. These receptors were obtained from a human donor with alopecia areata. The CDR3 runs from the conserved cysteine through the conserved F or W. A D gene is named only where the DNA matches it firmly. Not all rows give a size; the values are once, few, many and, for expanded clones, a class.

D | size | J | V | DNA | CDR3
- | few | TRBJ1-1 | TRBV7-3 | TGTGCCAGCAGCCCCACAGGGACGGGCACTGAAGCTTTCTTT | CASSPTGTGTEAFF
- | - | TRBJ2-6 | TRBV7-2 | TGTGCCAGCAGCTCAGGCCGATCTGGGGCCAACGTCCTGACTTTC | CASSSGRSGANVLTF
- | few | TRBJ2-7 | TRBV29-1 | TGCAGCGCTGAGTCCGGGTACGAGCAGTACTTC | CSAESGYEQYF
TRBD1 | - | TRBJ2-7 | TRBV7-9 | TGTGCCAGCAGCTCCCGGGACAGGCTTACCTCCTACGAGCAGTACTTC | CASSSRDRLTSYEQYF
TRBD2 | - | TRBJ2-5 | TRBV6-1 | TGTGCCAGCAGTGAACTCGGCGGGAGAGGGGAGACCCAGTACTTC | CASSELGGRGETQYF
- | few | TRBJ1-1 | TRBV25-1 | TGTGCCAGCACCGACCCGGGGAACACTGAAGCTTTCTTT | CASTDPGNTEAFF
TRBD1 | - | TRBJ2-2 | TRBV10-3 | TGTGCCATCCCGACAGGGAGAAACACCGGGGAGCTGTTTTTT | CAIPTGRNTGELFF
TRBD1 | - | TRBJ1-2 | TRBV30 | TGTGCCTGGAGTGCCCCACAGGGGGCGCGGTATGGCTACACCTTC | CAWSAPQGARYGYTF
- | - | TRBJ1-1 | TRBV5-1 | TGCGCCAGCAGCCTGCAAGACGGGAACACTGAAGCTTTCTTT | CASSLQDGNTEAFF
TRBD1 | - | TRBJ1-4 | TRBV10-3 | TGTGCCATCAGTGAGGTTCAGGGGGCTGGTGAAAAACTGTTTTTT | CAISEVQGAGEKLFF
TRBD1 | - | TRBJ1-1 | TRBV6-6 | TGTGCCAGCAGGGGGACAGGGAAGAACACTGAAGCTTTCTTT | CASRGTGKNTEAFF
- | - | TRBJ2-1 | TRBV5-1 | TGCGCCAGCAGCTTGGCTGACGTGGGTCGTCTGGATCAGTTCTTC | CASSLADVGRLDQFF
TRBD1 | - | TRBJ1-1 | TRBV29-1 | TGCAGCGTCCGGGACAGGGGGCTGGGAGCTTTCTTT | CSVRDRGLGAFF
TRBD2 | - | TRBJ2-5 | TRBV11-2 | TGTGCCAGCAGCTCCAATACAGCCCGTAGCGGGGGGCCCCAAGAGACCCAGTACTTC | CASSSNTARSGGPQETQYF
TRBD1 | - | TRBJ2-7 | TRBV6-5 | TGTGCCAGCACCCGGGGACAGGGATTCTCCAACGAGCAGTACTTC | CASTRGQGFSNEQYF
- | - | TRBJ2-4 | TRBV5-6 | TGTGCCAGCAGCTTGGATGCCAAAAACATTCAGTACTTC | CASSLDAKNIQYF
- | - | TRBJ2-4 | TRBV27 | TGTGCCAGCAGTGTGGGTCGTATCGGGAACATTCAGTACTTC | CASSVGRIGNIQYF
TRBD2 | - | TRBJ2-7 | TRBV7-2 | TGTGCCAGCAGCTTAGTCGGCCTAGCGGGAGTGGATTACGAGCAGTACTTC | CASSLVGLAGVDYEQYF
TRBD1 | once | TRBJ2-2 | TRBV4-1 | TGCGCCAGCAGTCACGACAGGGGTGGCACCGGGGAGCTGTTTTTT | CASSHDRGGTGELFF
- | - | TRBJ2-5 | TRBV7-9 | TGTGCCAGCAGCTTAGTCGGGGGAGGAGAGACCCAGTACTTC | CASSLVGGGETQYF
- | - | TRBJ2-5 | TRBV4-2 | TGTGCCAGCAGCCAAGATTTCTCCCAAGAGACCCAGTACTTC | CASSQDFSQETQYF
TRBD1 | - | TRBJ2-3 | TRBV7-3 | TGTGCCAGCAGCCAATCGGACAGGGGGCCGAATACGCAGTATTTT | CASSQSDRGPNTQYF
TRBD1 | few | TRBJ1-1 | TRBV23-1 | TGCGCCAGCAGTCGCAGACAGGGGGCAGGGGACACTGAAGCTTTCTTT | CASSRRQGAGDTEAFF
- | - | TRBJ1-2 | TRBV14 | TGTGCCAGCAGCCCGGGACGAAACTATGGCTACACCTTC | CASSPGRNYGYTF
- | - | TRBJ2-3 | TRBV5-1 | TGCGCCAGCAGCTTCGGCGGGGGCACAGATACGCAGTATTTT | CASSFGGGTDTQYF
- | - | TRBJ1-5 | TRBV28 | TGTGCCAGCAGTTTGGGTTTTGTTCAGCCCCAGCATTTT | CASSLGFVQPQHF
- | - | TRBJ2-1 | TRBV9 | TGTGCCAGCAGCGATCATCTAGTCAATGAGCAGTTCTTC | CASSDHLVNEQFF
- | - | TRBJ2-1 | TRBV18 | TGTGCCAGCGCAGACGTGGGGGGAGGATTAAATGAGCAGTTCTTC | CASADVGGGLNEQFF
TRBD1 | - | TRBJ2-2 | TRBV2 | TGTGCCAGCAACCCCGGGACAGGGGGAACCGGGGAGCTGTTTTTT | CASNPGTGGTGELFF
- | - | TRBJ2-2 | TRBV28 | TGTGCCAGCAGTTTAAATCGGGAGCTGTTTTTT | CASSLNRELFF
TRBD1 | - | TRBJ1-1 | TRBV27 | TGTGCCAGCAGTTTATCTCGGACAGGGTGGAACACTGAAGCTTTCTTT | CASSLSRTGWNTEAFF
- | - | TRBJ2-7 | TRBV5-4 | TGTGCCAGCAGCTTGGTGGGAACCGAGCAGTACTTC | CASSLVGTEQYF
- | few | TRBJ2-1 | TRBV19 | TGTGCCACCAGCCAGTCCGATGAGCAGTTCTTC | CATSQSDEQFF
- | - | TRBJ2-5 | TRBV18 | TGTGCCAGCTCACCGCAGAGCGGAGAGACCCAGTACTTC | CASSPQSGETQYF
- | - | TRBJ1-3 | TRBV25-1 | TGTGCCAGCAGTGTAGTGGGGGCTAAGGCCGGAAACACCATATATTTT | CASSVVGAKAGNTIYF
- | - | TRBJ1-2 | TRBV7-8 | TGTGCCAGCAGCTTAGGGTTGATGGGAAGACCTAACTATGGCTACACCTTC | CASSLGLMGRPNYGYTF
- | - | TRBJ2-3 | TRBV7-2 | TGTGCCAGCAGCTTAGATCGTGACGGAGATACGCAGTATTTT | CASSLDRDGDTQYF
- | - | TRBJ2-3 | TRBV30 | TGTGCCTGGAACAGGGAAAGTCTAGATACGCAGTATTTT | CAWNRESLDTQYF
- | few | TRBJ2-4 | TRBV21-1 | TGTGCCAGCAGCAAAGTGAGGACCAGGGGGCCACTGGACATTCAGTACTTC | CASSKVRTRGPLDIQYF
- | - | TRBJ2-7 | TRBV9 | TGTGCCAGCAGCTCCGGGTCTAAGGGCGCCGAGCAGTACTTC | CASSSGSKGAEQYF
- | - | TRBJ1-4 | TRBV7-2 | TGTGCCAGCAGCTTAGGCTCATCGGGATGGAGTAGTGAAAAACTGTTTTTT | CASSLGSSGWSSEKLFF
- | few | TRBJ1-5 | TRBV11-2 | TGTGCCAGCAGCCAGGGTGGCAATCAGCCCCAGCATTTT | CASSQGGNQPQHF
- | - | TRBJ2-5 | TRBV9 | TGTGCCAGCAGCGTAGGGTCCAGACAAGAGACCCAGTACTTC | CASSVGSRQETQYF
- | - | TRBJ2-7 | TRBV5-1 | TGCGCCAGCAGCTTAGTTGTAGGGGGGGCCTACGAGCAGTACTTC | CASSLVVGGAYEQYF
- | - | TRBJ1-2 | TRBV5-6 | TGTGCCAGCAGCACCGGACAGCACTATGGCTACACCTTC | CASSTGQHYGYTF